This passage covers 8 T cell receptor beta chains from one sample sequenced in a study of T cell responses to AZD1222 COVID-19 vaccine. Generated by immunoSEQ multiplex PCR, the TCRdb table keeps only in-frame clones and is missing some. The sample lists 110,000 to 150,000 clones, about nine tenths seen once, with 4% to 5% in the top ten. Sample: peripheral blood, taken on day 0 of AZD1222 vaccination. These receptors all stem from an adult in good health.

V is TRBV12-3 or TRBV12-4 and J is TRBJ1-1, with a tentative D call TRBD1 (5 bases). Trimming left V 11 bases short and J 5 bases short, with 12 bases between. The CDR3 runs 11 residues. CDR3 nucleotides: TGTGCCGTGGGGACGGGGACTGAAGCTTTCTTT. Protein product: CAVGTGTEAFF.

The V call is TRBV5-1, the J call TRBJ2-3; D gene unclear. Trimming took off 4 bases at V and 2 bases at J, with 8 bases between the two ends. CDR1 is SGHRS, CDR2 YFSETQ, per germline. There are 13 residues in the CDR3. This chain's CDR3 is CASSPGHTDTQYF. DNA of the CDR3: TGCGCCAGCAGCCCCGGTCACACAGATACGCAGTATTTT.

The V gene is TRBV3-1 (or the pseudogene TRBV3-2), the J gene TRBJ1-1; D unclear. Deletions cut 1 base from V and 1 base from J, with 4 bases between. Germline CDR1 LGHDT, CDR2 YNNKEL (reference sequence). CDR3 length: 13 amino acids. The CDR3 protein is CASSQVGNTEAFF. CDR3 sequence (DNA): TGTGCCAGCAGCCAAGTAGGGAACACTGAAGCTTTCTTT.

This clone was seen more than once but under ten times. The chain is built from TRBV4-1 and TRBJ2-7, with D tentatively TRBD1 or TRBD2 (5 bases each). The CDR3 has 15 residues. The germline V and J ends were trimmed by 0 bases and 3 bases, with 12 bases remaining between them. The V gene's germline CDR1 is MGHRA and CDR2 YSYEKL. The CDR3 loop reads CASSQDSRDLYEQYF. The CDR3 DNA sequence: TGCGCCAGCAGCCAAGATTCTCGGGACCTCTACGAGCAGTACTTC.

The CDR3 DNA is TGTGCCAGCAGCCCCGGGACAGGGGACACCGGGGAGCTGTTTTTT. It translates to CASSPGTGDTGELFF. The V and J genes are TRBV7-9 and TRBJ2-2, with 10 nucleotides matching TRBD1. The germline gives CDR1 SEHNR, CDR2 FQNEAQ (reference sequence). The ends lost 5 bases at V and 3 bases at J; junction bases unmatched: 3. The CDR3 extends over 15 amino acids.

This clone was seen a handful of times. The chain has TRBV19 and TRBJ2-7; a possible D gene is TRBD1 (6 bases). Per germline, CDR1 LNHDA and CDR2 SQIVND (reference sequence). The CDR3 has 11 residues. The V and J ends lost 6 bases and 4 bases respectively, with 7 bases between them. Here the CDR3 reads CASRQGYEQYF. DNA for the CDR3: TGTGCCAGTAGACAGGGTTACGAGCAGTACTTC.

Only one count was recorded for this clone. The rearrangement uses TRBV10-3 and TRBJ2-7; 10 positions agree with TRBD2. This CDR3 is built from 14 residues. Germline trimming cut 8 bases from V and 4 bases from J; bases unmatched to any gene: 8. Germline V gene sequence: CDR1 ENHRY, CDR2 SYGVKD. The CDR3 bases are TGTGCCATCGCCCCTAGCGGGAGATCGTACGAGCAGTACTTC. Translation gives CAIAPSGRSYEQYF.

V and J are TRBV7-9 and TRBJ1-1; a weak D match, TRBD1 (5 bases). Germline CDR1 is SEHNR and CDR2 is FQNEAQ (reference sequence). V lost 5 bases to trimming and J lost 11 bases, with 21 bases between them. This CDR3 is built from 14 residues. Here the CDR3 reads CASSGLGGGEVAFF. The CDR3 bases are TGTGCCAGCAGCGGTTTGGGGGGTGGTGAAGTGGCTTTCTTT.